What follows describes a single T cell receptor beta chain. The data were obtained in a study of cytomegalovirus exposure and HLA in healthy donors. Germline loops: CDR1 MDHEN, CDR2 SYDVKM. Trimming took 7 bases from V and 1 from J, leaving 14 bases between them. The CDR3 is 15 residues long. 13 Jbeta primers and 60 Vbeta primers were used for the PCR. Sequencing was performed with immunoSEQ multiplex PCR; in TCRdb, only in-frame clones are kept and a portion is missing. The sample consists of roughly 120,000 clones, 74% of them appearing once. J is TRBJ1-5 and V is TRBV28; D gene uncertain. This TCR was recovered from a woman aged 45-60 years in good health and CMV-seropositive. Sequences were obtained from PBMCs. This chain's CDR3 is CASIPQISSNQPQHF. For the CDR3, the DNA is TGTGCCAGCATTCCCCAGATCTCGAGCAATCAGCCCCAGCATTTT.